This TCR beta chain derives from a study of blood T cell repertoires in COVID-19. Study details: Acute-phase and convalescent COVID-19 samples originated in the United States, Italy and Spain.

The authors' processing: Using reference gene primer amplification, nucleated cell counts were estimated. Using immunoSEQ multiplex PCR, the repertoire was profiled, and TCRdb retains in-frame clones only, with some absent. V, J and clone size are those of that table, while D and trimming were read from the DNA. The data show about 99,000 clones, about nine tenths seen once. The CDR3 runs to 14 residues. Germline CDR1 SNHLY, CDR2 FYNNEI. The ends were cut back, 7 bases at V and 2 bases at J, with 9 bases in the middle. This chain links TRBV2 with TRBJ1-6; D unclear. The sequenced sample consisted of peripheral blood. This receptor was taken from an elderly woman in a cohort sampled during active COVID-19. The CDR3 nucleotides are TGTGCCAGCACGGTCGGAGCCTATAATTCACCCCTCCACTTT. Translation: CASTVGAYNSPLHF. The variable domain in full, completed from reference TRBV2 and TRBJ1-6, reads EPEVTQTPSHQVTQMGQEVILRCVPISNHLYFYWYRQILGQKVEFLVSFYNNEISEKSEIFDDQFSVERPDGSNFTLKIRSTKLEDSAMYFCASTVGAYNSPLHFGNGTRLTVT.